This T cell receptor (beta chain) was retrieved from a study of T cell responses to AZD1222 COVID-19 vaccine. Study conclusions and caveats: In all cases, repertoires were sampled only after the peak T cell response. Possibly, clonal diversity was underestimated; donors were largely white British and included more females.

Profiling relied on immunoSEQ multiplex PCR, and the TCRdb table lists in-frame clones only, not all of them. In the table there are 150,000 or so clones, about 90% of which are singletons. Note on this clone: Its antigen is not known.

The specimen was peripheral blood, collected on day 0 of MenACWY control vaccination. The receptor comes from an adult in good health.

CDR3 bases: TGCGCCAGCAGCCAAGTATGGACTAAAGCAGCCTACGAGCAGTACTTC. It encodes CASSQVWTKAAYEQYF. The rearrangement uses TRBV4-1 and TRBJ2-7, with D possibly TRBD2 on 6 matching bases. Trimming shortened V by 1 base and J by 2 bases, and 15 bases separated the two germline ends. From germline, CDR1 is MGHRA and CDR2 YSYEKL. This CDR3 has 16 amino acids.